The source of this T cell receptor (beta chain) is a study of early T cells in non-severe SARS-CoV-2 infection (dated by TCRdb to 2020 to 2023). For context, the study as a whole: Because TCR sequencing relied on bulk RNA taken from unsorted whole blood, pairing of alpha and beta chains was not possible.

Based on the germline V gene, the CDR1 and CDR2 sequences are LGHNA and YNFKEQ. The CDR3 numbers 15 residues from cysteine through phenylalanine. Only the CDR3 region is kept as DNA, spanning 45 bases read in frame from base 1. Trimming takes 1 base from V and 4 bases from J, and the germline ends sit 10 bases apart. Library prep was done by 5' RACE. Sequenced using a NextSeq 500. In the TCR library protocol, unique molecular identifiers were attached to individual cDNA molecules to correct for PCR bias and sequencing error. Both TCR alpha and beta chains were sequenced, and tight co-correlation was observed between alpha and beta sequence abundances in each sample. Concerning the study's data processing: V gene, J gene and CDR3 annotation of TCR sequences was performed with Decombinator V4. Expanded TCRs were defined as changing significantly between any two time points under a Poisson model with p below 0.0001. TCR abundances were normalised to the total number of TCRs sequenced in each sample and reported as counts per million. TRAV1-2 paired with TRAJ12, TRAJ20 or TRAJ33 defined MAIT TCRs, while TRAV10 paired with TRAJ18 defined iNKT TCRs. VDJdb, accessed 1 November 2021, was searched for CMV, EBV and SARS-CoV-2 annotated TCRs, with TCRs annotated for multiple antigens excluded. The raw public reads went through TCRdb reprocessing: fastp at Q25, MiXCR clone calling, in-frame beta chains kept. For every CDR3 protein sequence, its rows merge into one entry that carries the most common genes and DNA. The V and J calls follow TCRdb's processing rather than the paper's. The sample contains about 60,000 distinct CDR3 sequences, over 8% of them found a single time. Of the sample, 3.2% falls within the top ten clones.

General study outcomes and caveats: Matching against VDJdb was skewed toward anti-spike CD8 responses, likely underestimated virus-specific expansions, and missed private and CD4 specificities.

This clonotype was counted ten times or more. The clone's antigen remains unknown. Base qualities are missing; no much larger clone stands one base away. Set within a cohort of healthcare workers in London, UK, this nested case-control study involved weekly PCR testing of nasopharyngeal swabs along with blood sampling. Healthcare workers were recruited during the week of the UK lockdown, between 23 and 31 March 2020, and followed weekly for up to roughly 15 weeks. The TCR was taken from an adult who was a healthcare worker with PCR-confirmed SARS-CoV-2 infection or an uninfected control (not recorded which). The sample was whole blood. The V gene is TRBV4-2 and the J gene is TRBJ1-4; TRBD1 could be the D gene, as 6 bases match. The CDR3 protein: CASSQARGFNEKLFF. The sequenced DNA is TGTGCCAGCAGCCAAGCCAGGGGATTTAATGAAAAACTGTTTTTT.